The 29 T cell receptor beta chains below were found in one sample sequenced in a study of response to subunit inactivated influenza vaccine. TCRdb fed the RT-PCR reads into MiXCR, producing one record per CDR3 protein. Of approximately 530,000 distinct CDR3 sequences in the sample, approximately 6.9% were seen once. This specimen was PBMCs from blood, taken about 23 months after vaccination. Receptors were obtained from a man aged 50-75 years who received an inactivated influenza vaccine.

The gene calls are TRBV11-2 and TRBJ2-1; D may be TRBD2 (6 bases). The CDR3 length is 14 residues. Between the trimmed V and J ends, which lost 6 bases and 5 bases, there was a span of 14 bases. In germline, CDR1 is SGHAT, CDR2 FQNNGV. CDR3 coding DNA: TGTGCCAGCAGGCCTGGGACTGGAAACAATGAGCAGTTCTTC. Its protein is CASRPGTGNNEQFF.

This clonotype was picked up a small number of times. This chain links TRBV7-2 with TRBJ2-1, with D possibly being TRBD1 (5 bases). The germline CDR1 and CDR2 sequences are SGHTA and FQGNSA. The CDR3 covers 17 residues. With 1 base removed from V and 1 base from J, the gap between germline ends came to 14 bases. In DNA, the CDR3 is TGTGCCAGCAGCTTAGTCGCAGGGTTCGGGTCCTACAATGAGCAGTTCTTC. Protein product: CASSLVAGFGSYNEQFF. Variable domain in full (rest from reference TRBV7-2 and TRBJ2-1): GAGVSQSPSNKVTEKGKDVELRCDPISGHTALYWYRQSLGQGLEFLIYFQGNSAPDKSGLPSDRFSAERTGGSVSTLTIQRTQQEDSAVYLCASSLVAGFGSYNEQFFGPGTRLTVL.

This clonotype was seen many times. The genes are TRBV28 and TRBJ2-7; a weak D match, TRBD1 (5 bases). The CDR3 is 12 amino acids. Trimming stripped 5 bases from V and 6 bases from J, with 11 bases between. Germline-derived CDR1 and CDR2 are MDHEN and SYDVKM. CDR3 sequence (DNA): TGTGCCAGCAGTCTCAGGGTCTCCGAGCAGTACTTC. Translating gives CASSLRVSEQYF.

V gene TRBV20-1 combines with J gene TRBJ2-4; tentatively, D is TRBD2 (7 bases). V gave up 3 bases and J gave up 6 bases, with 12 bases separating them. The CDR3 is made up of 13 amino acids. Germline values: CDR1 DFQATT, CDR2 SNEGSKA (reference sequence). For the CDR3, the DNA is TGCAGTGCTAGTAAGGGGGAGGGAAACATTCAGTACTTC. Amino acids: CSASKGEGNIQYF.

In regard to this clonotype: A much larger clone lies a single base off, so this may be a read error. V gene TRBV18 combines with J gene TRBJ2-7; 7 positions match TRBD1. After removal of 3 bases from V and 5 bases from J, the junction contained 10 bases not matched to a gene. CDR1 and CDR2 (germline): KGHSH, LQKENI. The length of the CDR3 is 15 residues. The CDR3 protein is CASSPNIGQADEQYF. CDR3 DNA sequence: TGTGCCAGCTCACCCAATATAGGACAGGCGGACGAGCAGTACTTC.

This chain links TRBV11-2 with TRBJ2-2; D is uncertain. Germline lookup yields CDR1 SGHAT and CDR2 FQNNGV. The V end was cut by 3 bases, the J end by 6 bases, with 8 bases between. The CDR3 has 13 residues. CDR3 nucleotides: TGTGCCAGCAGCTTCCTCCGGGCCGGGGAGCTGTTTTTT. Translating it yields CASSFLRAGELFF.

This clonotype was counted a few times. The chain couples TRBV7-6 to TRBJ2-1, with D tentatively TRBD2 (6 bases). With 1 base removed from V and 5 bases from J, the gap between germline ends came to 15 bases. This CDR3 spans 16 amino acids. CDR1 is SGHVS, CDR2 FNYEAQ, per germline. CDR3 nucleotide sequence: TGTGCCAGCAGCTTAGTTCCGGGACTCACAAACAATGAGCAGTTCTTC. Translated, it gives CASSLVPGLTNNEQFF.

The rearrangement joins TRBV5-1 to TRBJ2-1, with a tentative D call TRBD2 (5 bases). There are 16 residues in the CDR3. CDR1 SGHRS and CDR2 YFSETQ come from the germline V gene. V was pared by 0 bases and J by 2 bases, with 12 bases between. For the CDR3, the DNA is TGCGCCAGCAGCTTGGGACCTGGAGGAACCTACAATGAGCAGTTCTTC. This encodes CASSLGPGGTYNEQFF.

In its sample, this clonotype was seen a few times. V and J are TRBV9 and TRBJ2-7; maybe TRBD1 (6 bases). Per the germline V gene, CDR1 is SGDLS and CDR2 is YYNGEE. This CDR3 spans 15 amino acids. V shed 1 base and J shed 0 bases, with 11 bases lying between them. The CDR3 loop reads CASSVRDTHSYEQYF. The DNA of the CDR3 is TGTGCCAGCAGCGTACGGGACACTCACTCCTACGAGCAGTACTTC.

This clonotype showed up many times. V gene TRBV27 combines with J gene TRBJ2-5, with D perhaps TRBD2 (6 bases). CDR3 length: 14 residues. The ends were cut back, 5 bases at V and 5 bases at J, with 15 bases in the middle. Germline V gene sequence: CDR1 MNHEY, CDR2 SMNVEV (reference sequence). CDR3: CASSMTRLGETQYF. CDR3 coding DNA: TGTGCCAGCAGTATGACTAGGCTTGGGGAGACCCAGTACTTC.

This clonotype was recorded at least ten times. The rearrangement uses TRBV5-1 and TRBJ2-2; 9 bases agree with TRBD1. Germline lookup yields CDR1 SGHRS and CDR2 YFSETQ. The trim removed 5 bases at V and 6 bases at J, leaving 11 bases unmatched. The CDR3 length is 16 residues. CDR3 in DNA: TGCGCCAGCAGAGGCCCAGTGACAGGGGGTCCCGGGGAGCTGTTTTTT. As protein: CASRGPVTGGPGELFF.

The chain has TRBV7-3 and TRBJ2-1; 10 bases are a match to TRBD1. CDR1 and CDR2 from the germline V gene are SGHTA and FQGTGA. J was trimmed by 6 bases and V by 5 bases; bases with no gene match: 10. This CDR3 region has 16 residues. The CDR3 protein is CASSLPGQGGGNEQFF. The CDR3 DNA follows: TGTGCCAGCAGCCTCCCAGGACAGGGGGGAGGCAATGAGCAGTTCTTC.

This clonotype was observed a few times. The V and J genes are TRBV14 and TRBJ1-4; D gene unclear. V dropped 4 bases and J dropped 10 bases, with 13 bases sitting between them. The CDR3 is 13 residues long. Germline V gives CDR1 SGHDN, CDR2 FVKESK. The chain's CDR3 is CASSLGPAGKLFF. In nucleotides, the CDR3 is TGTGCCAGCAGCCTCGGACCCGCTGGAAAACTGTTTTTT.

This clonotype has only a few counts. This chain uses TRBV5-1 with TRBJ2-5; 10 bases match TRBD1. The CDR3 runs to 15 residues. Germline values: CDR1 SGHRS, CDR2 YFSETQ. J gave up 0 bases and V 3 bases, and 2 bases lay outside the gene matches. CDR3 nucleotides: TGCGCCAGCAGCTCGGGACAGGGGAACCAAGAGACCCAGTACTTC. This encodes CASSSGQGNQETQYF.

This clonotype was seen only a few times. J is TRBJ2-1 and V is TRBV5-1; D gene unclear. The ends were cut back, 7 bases at V and 2 bases at J, with 10 bases in the middle. The CDR3 loop spans 13 amino acids. Germline CDR1 SGHRS, CDR2 YFSETQ. DNA for the CDR3: TGCGCCAGCGGAAGCTTCCCCTACAATGAGCAGTTCTTC. This codes for CASGSFPYNEQFF.

This clonotype was detected ten times or more. The chain combines TRBV5-1 with TRBJ2-7, with 12 bases identical to TRBD2. The CDR3 has 15 amino acids. Germline CDR1 SGHRS, CDR2 YFSETQ. Trimming took 4 bases from V and 2 from J; bases not matched to a gene: 4. CDR3 amino acids: CASSQGLAGPYEQYF. The CDR3, as DNA: TGCGCCAGCAGCCAAGGACTAGCGGGGCCCTACGAGCAGTACTTC.

This clonotype has only one observation. The J gene is TRBJ2-3, the V gene TRBV6-1, with TRBD1 identical over 7 bases. CDR1 MNHNS and CDR2 SASEGT come from the germline V gene. CDR3 size: 15 residues. The trim removed 4 bases at V and 4 bases at J, leaving 8 bases unmatched. The CDR3 protein is CASSVIGTEADTQYF. DNA of the CDR3: TGTGCCAGCAGTGTAATAGGGACAGAGGCAGATACGCAGTATTTT.

The rearrangement joins TRBV20-1 to TRBJ1-2; D uncertain. The CDR3 is 13 amino acids. Between the trimmed V and J ends, which lost 6 bases and 4 bases, there was a span of 15 bases. Germline V gene lookup returns CDR1 DFQATT and CDR2 SNEGSKA (reference sequence). DNA for the CDR3: TGCAGTGCGCCTCACCGGGCCCGCTATGGCTACACCTTC. Translation: CSAPHRARYGYTF.

The chain carries TRBV12-3 or TRBV12-4 and TRBJ1-6; D gene ambiguous. Deletions cut 5 bases from V and 4 bases from J, with 12 bases between. CDR3 length equals 15 residues. CDR3 amino acids: CASSRGSYYNSPLHF. CDR3 in DNA: TGTGCCAGCAGTAGAGGATCCTATTATAATTCACCCCTCCACTTT.

This chain connects TRBV7-9 to TRBJ1-6; TRBD1 is a possible D gene (5 bases). V gave up 2 bases and J gave up 9 bases, with 14 bases separating them. Germline CDR1 and CDR2: SEHNR and FQNEAQ (reference sequence). This CDR3 contains 15 residues. The CDR3 sequence is CASSLLRGSASPLHF. DNA for the CDR3: TGTGCCAGCAGCTTACTCCGGGGGAGCGCTTCACCCCTCCACTTT.

This clonotype was counted many times. This chain uses TRBV29-1 with TRBJ2-5, with D unclear. V dropped 5 bases and J dropped 0 bases, with 16 bases sitting between them. The CDR3 is 15 amino acids. The V gene's germline CDR1 is SQVTM and CDR2 ANQGSEA. The CDR3 loop is CSVTPRKEHQETQYF. The CDR3 DNA reads TGCAGCGTTACCCCCCGGAAGGAGCACCAAGAGACCCAGTACTTC.

This clonotype appeared a few times. The chain links TRBV11-2 to TRBJ2-1; no reliable D call. Germline values: CDR1 SGHAT, CDR2 FQNNGV. This CDR3 is 12 amino acids long. V gave up 1 base and J gave up 10 bases, with 8 bases separating them. The CDR3 reads CASSLAFREQFF. CDR3 sequence (DNA): TGTGCCAGCAGCTTAGCTTTTCGGGAGCAGTTCTTC.

This chain connects TRBV10-2 to TRBJ2-5, with 7 nucleotides matching TRBD2. CDR1 is WSHSY, CDR2 SAAADI, per germline. CDR3 length equals 13 residues. V trimming: 4 bases; J trimming: 3 bases; junction bases outside the gene matches: 2. The CDR3 DNA is TGCGCCAGCAGTGTCCGGGAGGAAGAGACCCAGTACTTC. It specifies CASSVREEETQYF.

This clonotype was detected only a few times. The chain links TRBV3-1 to TRBJ2-5; TRBD1 is a possible D gene (6 bases). CDR3 length: 15 amino acids. Deletions cut 1 base from V and 4 bases from J, with 13 bases between. Looked up from germline, CDR1 is LGHDT and CDR2 is YNNKEL (reference sequence). CDR3 coding DNA: TGTGCCAGCAGCCAAGTCAGGGGTACCAGAGAGACCCAGTACTTC. Translation: CASSQVRGTRETQYF.

The chain is built from TRBV6-2 or TRBV6-3 and TRBJ2-2, with D uncertain. Trimming left V 5 bases short and J 6 bases short, with 16 bases between. The CDR3 runs to 15 residues. Germline V lookup: CDR1 MNHEY, CDR2 SVGEGT. Written as DNA, the CDR3 is TGTGCCAGCAGTACTTTTCTAGGATTGGCCGGGGAGCTGTTTTTT. It encodes CASSTFLGLAGELFF.

This clonotype occurred many times. CDR3 in DNA: TGTGCCAGCGGACCCTTATCAGGGGCCTCCATCACTGAAGCTTTCTTT. It specifies CASGPLSGASITEAFF. The chain carries TRBV6-1 and TRBJ1-1; D is possibly TRBD1 (6 bases). Deletions cut 8 bases from V and 4 bases from J, with 23 bases between. CDR3 length equals 16 residues. CDR1 MNHNS and CDR2 SASEGT come from the germline V gene.

This clonotype was found many times. The chain combines TRBV6-5 with TRBJ2-5; 14 bases align to TRBD2. V dropped 0 bases and J dropped 4; count of bases not matched to a gene: 1. CDR1 MNHEY and CDR2 SVGAGI come from the germline V gene. This CDR3 spans 16 amino acids. The chain's CDR3 is CASSYSGTSGRETQYF. The DNA of the CDR3 is TGTGCCAGCAGTTACTCAGGGACTAGCGGGAGAGAGACCCAGTACTTC.

V is TRBV20-1 and J is TRBJ1-2; 8 nucleotides match TRBD1. Germline CDR1 DFQATT, CDR2 SNEGSKA (reference sequence). V lost 3 bases and J lost 2; bases outside the gene matches: 8. CDR3 length equals 15 residues. The CDR3 region is CSASRTGQANYGYTF. The CDR3 bases are TGCAGTGCTAGCCGCACGGGACAGGCGAACTATGGCTACACCTTC.

Comments on this clonotype: A much larger clone differs by one base, so this may be a read error. The chain links TRBV20-1 to TRBJ2-3; TRBD1 agrees at 9 bases. Germline assignment: CDR1 DFQATT and CDR2 SNEGSKA (reference sequence). The CDR3 has 16 amino acids. The CDR3 sequence: CCARGGTGLNPDTQYF. The DNA of the CDR3 is TGCTGTGCTAGAGGGGGGACAGGGTTAAATCCGGATACGCAGTATTTT.